These 16 T cell receptor beta chains were all obtained from the same sample, sequenced in a study of blood T cell repertoires in COVID-19. Sequencing was performed with immunoSEQ multiplex PCR; in TCRdb, only in-frame clones are kept and a portion is missing. The table has roughly 100,000 clones, around 90% seen once. Sequencing was carried out using peripheral blood. These receptor sequences come from a woman aged 55-69 years with acute or convalescent COVID-19.

The rearrangement joins TRBV11-3 to TRBJ2-1; possible D gene TRBD2, 6 bases. The germline CDR1 and CDR2 sequences are SGHNT and YENEEA. The CDR3 loop spans 15 amino acids. V was shortened by 2 bases and J by 7 bases, with 15 bases between the two germline ends. The CDR3 here is CASSLRDSLENEQFF. In DNA, the CDR3 is TGTGCCAGCAGCTTAAGGGACTCACTAGAGAATGAGCAGTTCTTC.

Note on this clone: The same CDR3 is also encoded by other DNA sequences in this sample. This chain uses TRBV28 with TRBJ1-5; D unclear. The CDR3 has 15 residues. The V and J ends lost 5 bases and 2 bases respectively, with 13 bases between them. Germline assignment: CDR1 MDHEN and CDR2 SYDVKM. CDR3 region: CASSQEGSRNQPQHF. The CDR3 DNA is TGTGCCAGCAGTCAGGAGGGATCGCGCAATCAGCCCCAGCATTTT.

The rearrangement uses TRBV2 and TRBJ1-1; 8 positions agree with TRBD1. The CDR3 is made up of 16 amino acids. CDR1 and CDR2 (germline): SNHLY, FYNNEI. V lost 3 bases, J lost 1 base, and 7 bases stayed unmatched. CDR3: CASSDGRGLQNTEAFF. Written as DNA, the CDR3 is TGTGCCAGCAGTGATGGCAGGGGGCTTCAGAACACTGAAGCTTTCTTT.

The chain combines TRBV7-6 with TRBJ2-1, with TRBD2 matching over 11 bases. The V gene's germline CDR1 is SGHVS and CDR2 FNYEAQ. Germline trimming cut 6 bases from V and 6 bases from J; bases unmatched to any gene: 7. The CDR3 spans 15 residues. The CDR3 DNA reads as TGTGCCAGCAGTCTAGCGGGAGGACGGGGCAATGAGCAGTTCTTC. Protein product: CASSLAGGRGNEQFF.

The chain couples TRBV6-6 to TRBJ1-2; D unresolved. This CDR3 has 14 amino acids. The ends were cut back, 6 bases at V and 4 bases at J, with 15 bases in the middle. Germline V gene data show CDR1 as MNHNY and CDR2 as SVGAGI (reference sequence). Here the CDR3 reads CASSGGSIVYGYTF. DNA of the CDR3: TGTGCCAGCAGCGGAGGGAGCATTGTCTATGGCTACACCTTC.

This chain connects TRBV5-1 to TRBJ1-5; 8 bases match TRBD1. Germline V gene lookup returns CDR1 SGHRS and CDR2 YFSETQ. V lost 0 bases to trimming and J lost 7 bases; unmatched junction nucleotides: 3. This CDR3 has 14 amino acids. CDR3 residues: CASSLDRGDQPQHF. The CDR3 coding sequence is TGCGCCAGCAGCTTGGACAGGGGGGACCAGCCCCAGCATTTT.

The V gene is TRBV18, the J gene TRBJ1-5, with 11 bases matching TRBD1. CDR1 is KGHSH, CDR2 LQKENI, per germline. Trimming at V came to 5 bases and at J to 6 bases, leaving 6 bases not matched to a gene. The CDR3 covers 15 residues. CDR3 sequence (DNA): TGTGCCAGCTCATCCCGGACAGGGGGCGGTCAGCCCCAGCATTTT. It encodes CASSSRTGGGQPQHF.

The CDR3 reads CASSITTGVNEKLFF. The CDR3 DNA follows: TGTGCCAGTAGTATTACGACAGGGGTGAATGAAAAACTGTTTTTT. This sequence joins TRBV19 and TRBJ1-4; 8 nucleotides line up with TRBD1. The CDR3 runs to 15 residues. The germline CDR1 and CDR2 sequences are LNHDA and SQIVND (reference sequence). J lost 5 bases, V lost 3 bases, and 5 bases had no gene match.

This chain links TRBV7-3 with TRBJ1-6, with D uncertain. This CDR3 spans 13 amino acids. From germline, CDR1 is SGHTA and CDR2 FQGTGA. Trimming shortened V by 0 bases and J by 11 bases, and 8 bases separated the two germline ends. CDR3 residues: CASSLTSRAPLHF. The CDR3 region has the DNA TGTGCCAGCAGCTTAACCTCACGGGCACCCCTCCACTTT.

This clone is a singleton in its sample. This chain links TRBV7-3 with TRBJ1-1; 10 bases fit TRBD1. This CDR3 is 15 amino acids long. The V gene's germline CDR1 is SGHTA and CDR2 FQGTGA. V dropped 5 bases and J dropped 0; count of bases not matched to a gene: 3. CDR3: CASSPGQGMNTEAFF. CDR3 DNA: TGTGCCAGCAGCCCGGGACAGGGGATGAACACTGAAGCTTTCTTT.

CDR3 region: CAIIFREGTGGTYEQYV. The DNA for the CDR3 is TGTGCCATCATTTTTAGGGAAGGCACAGGGGGAACTTACGAGCAGTACGTC. The J gene is TRBJ2-7, the V gene TRBV27; 8 bases match TRBD1. CDR3 length: 17 amino acids. CDR1 is MNHEY, CDR2 SMNVEV, per germline (reference sequence). V lost 10 bases and J lost 4; bases outside the gene matches: 21.

This sequence joins TRBV18 and TRBJ1-1; 7 bases line up with TRBD1. In germline, CDR1 is KGHSH, CDR2 LQKENI. The junction had 2 bases not matched to a gene; V was cut back by 1 base and J by 3 bases. This CDR3 comprises 14 residues. The CDR3, as DNA: TGTGCCAGCTCACCACTTGACAGGGACACTGAAGCTTTCTTT. Its translation: CASSPLDRDTEAFF.

This sequence joins TRBV2 and TRBJ2-5, with 8 bases aligning to TRBD1. The CDR3 loop spans 14 amino acids. Germline trimming cut 5 bases from V and 7 bases from J; bases unmatched to any gene: 9. The germline CDR1 and CDR2 sequences are SNHLY and FYNNEI. The CDR3 loop reads CASSSRTGPSTQYF. The CDR3 nucleotides read TGTGCCAGCAGTTCCAGGACAGGGCCCTCGACCCAGTACTTC.

The chain recombines TRBV12-3 or TRBV12-4 with TRBJ1-2, with D uncertain. The CDR3 length is 13 residues. Trimming pared 1 base from V and 7 bases from J, leaving 10 bases between. CDR3 residues: CASSLGGSGGYTF. In nucleotides, the CDR3 is TGTGCCAGCAGTTTAGGAGGTTCGGGTGGCTACACCTTC.

The chain is built from TRBV3-1 (or the pseudogene TRBV3-2) and TRBJ2-5; 10 bases line up with TRBD1. V gave up 0 bases and J gave up 3 bases; unmatched junction bases: 1. The CDR3 totals 15 residues. Germline CDR1 reads LGHDT; CDR2 reads YNNKEL (reference sequence). DNA of the CDR3: TGTGCCAGCAGCCAAGAGGGGACAGGGGAAGAGACCCAGTACTTC. Protein: CASSQEGTGEETQYF.

The chain couples TRBV29-1 to TRBJ1-5; the match to TRBD1 covers 8 bases. CDR1 and CDR2 (germline): SQVTM, ANQGSEA. The CDR3 extends over 13 amino acids. Trimming took 5 bases from V and 5 from J; bases not matched to a gene: 5. CDR3 in DNA: TGCAGCGTTTCGGAGGGACAGGATCAGCCCCAGCATTTT. Its translation: CSVSEGQDQPQHF.